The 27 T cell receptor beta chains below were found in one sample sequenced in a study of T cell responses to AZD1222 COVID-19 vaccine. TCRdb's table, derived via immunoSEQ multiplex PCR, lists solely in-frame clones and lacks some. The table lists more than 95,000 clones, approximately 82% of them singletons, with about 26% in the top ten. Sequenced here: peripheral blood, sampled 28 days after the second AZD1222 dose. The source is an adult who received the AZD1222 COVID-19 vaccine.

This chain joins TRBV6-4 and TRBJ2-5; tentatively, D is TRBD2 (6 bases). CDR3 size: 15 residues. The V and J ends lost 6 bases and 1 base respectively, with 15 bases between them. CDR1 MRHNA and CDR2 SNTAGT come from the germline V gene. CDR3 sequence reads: CASSLSEGSQETQYF. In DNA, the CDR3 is TGTGCCAGCAGCCTCTCGGAGGGTTCCCAAGAGACCCAGTACTTC.

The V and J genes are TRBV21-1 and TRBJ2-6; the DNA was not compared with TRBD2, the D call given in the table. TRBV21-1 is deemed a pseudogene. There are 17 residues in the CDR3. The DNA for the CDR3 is TGTGCCAGCAGCCCCCGGATGGGCGGGTCAGGGGCCAACGTCCTGACTTTC. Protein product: CASSPRMGGSGANVLTF.

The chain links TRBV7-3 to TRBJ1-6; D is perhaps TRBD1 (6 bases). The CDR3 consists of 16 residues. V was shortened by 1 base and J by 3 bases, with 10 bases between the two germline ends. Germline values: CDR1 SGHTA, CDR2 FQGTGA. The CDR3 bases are TGTGCCAGCAGCTTAAGGGGGGGCAGCTATAATTCACCCCTCCACTTT. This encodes CASSLRGGSYNSPLHF.

The CDR3 DNA follows: TGTGCCAGCAGCTTCGGCTCCGTCTACACCTTC. Translated: CASSFGSVYTF. This sequence joins TRBV7-9 and TRBJ1-2; no clear D gene. The V and J ends lost 3 bases and 10 bases respectively, with 9 bases between them. The CDR3 contains 11 residues. Germline V CDR1 and CDR2: SEHNR, FQNEAQ (reference sequence).

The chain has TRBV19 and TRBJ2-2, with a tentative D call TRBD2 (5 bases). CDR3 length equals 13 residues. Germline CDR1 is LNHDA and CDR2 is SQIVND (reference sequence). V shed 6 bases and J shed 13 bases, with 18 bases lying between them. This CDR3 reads CASREAQPSGLFF. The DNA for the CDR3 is TGTGCCAGTAGAGAGGCACAGCCGAGCGGGCTGTTTTTT.

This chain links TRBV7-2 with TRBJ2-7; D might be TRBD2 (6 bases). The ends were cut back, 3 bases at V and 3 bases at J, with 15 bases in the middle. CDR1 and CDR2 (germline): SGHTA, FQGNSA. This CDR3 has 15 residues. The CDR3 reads CASSFQGLEIYEQYF. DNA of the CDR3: TGTGCCAGCAGCTTCCAGGGACTTGAAATCTACGAGCAGTACTTC.

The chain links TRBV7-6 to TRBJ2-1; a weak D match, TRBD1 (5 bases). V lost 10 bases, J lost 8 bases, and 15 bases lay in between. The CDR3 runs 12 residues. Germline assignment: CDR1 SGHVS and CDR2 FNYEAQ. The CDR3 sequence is CATRRGLHEQFF. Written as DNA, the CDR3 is TGTGCCACCCGAAGGGGTTTGCATGAGCAGTTCTTC.

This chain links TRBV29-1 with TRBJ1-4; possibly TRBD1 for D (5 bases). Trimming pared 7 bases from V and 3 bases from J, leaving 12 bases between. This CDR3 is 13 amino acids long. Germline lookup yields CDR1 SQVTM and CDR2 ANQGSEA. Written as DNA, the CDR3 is TGCAGCGCGCTCGGGGCAGCTAATGAAAAACTGTTTTTT. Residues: CSALGAANEKLFF.

CDR3 region: CASSYFRISGTDTQYF. DNA of the CDR3: TGTGCCAGCAGTTACTTCAGAATCTCGGGCACAGATACGCAGTATTTT. This chain links TRBV6-2 or TRBV6-3 with TRBJ2-3; D remains unclear. The CDR3 has 16 residues. Germline V gives CDR1 MNHEY, CDR2 SVGEGT. V was shortened by 1 base and J by 1 base, with 12 bases between the two germline ends.

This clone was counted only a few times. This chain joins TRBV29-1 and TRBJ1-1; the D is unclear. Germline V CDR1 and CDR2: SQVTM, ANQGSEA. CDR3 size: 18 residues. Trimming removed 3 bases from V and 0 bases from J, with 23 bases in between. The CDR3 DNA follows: TGCAGCGTTGAGGGTAGGCCGGGGAAGGCAGGACTGAACACTGAAGCTTTCTTT. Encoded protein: CSVEGRPGKAGLNTEAFF.

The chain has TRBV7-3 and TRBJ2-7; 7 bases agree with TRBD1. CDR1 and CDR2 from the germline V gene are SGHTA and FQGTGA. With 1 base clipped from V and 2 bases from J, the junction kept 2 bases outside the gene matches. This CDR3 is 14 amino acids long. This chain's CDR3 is CASSLMGQPYEQYF. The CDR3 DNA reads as TGTGCCAGCAGCTTAATGGGACAGCCCTACGAGCAGTACTTC.

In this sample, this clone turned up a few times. The CDR3 here is CAWSVLGRGTSGELFF. The CDR3 DNA is TGTGCCTGGAGTGTGCTGGGCAGGGGGACGTCCGGGGAGCTGTTTTTT. J is TRBJ2-2 and V is TRBV30; 7 positions agree with TRBD1. Trimming removed 0 bases from V and 6 bases from J; junction bases left unmatched: 10. The CDR3 runs to 16 residues. Germline values: CDR1 GTSNPN, CDR2 SVGIG (reference sequence).

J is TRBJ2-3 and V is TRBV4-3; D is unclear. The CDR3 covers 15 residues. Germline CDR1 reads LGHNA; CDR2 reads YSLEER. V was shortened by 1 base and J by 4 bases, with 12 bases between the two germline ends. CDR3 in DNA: TGCGCCAGCAGCCAAGGGGCCCCACGCGCAGATACGCAGTATTTT. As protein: CASSQGAPRADTQYF.

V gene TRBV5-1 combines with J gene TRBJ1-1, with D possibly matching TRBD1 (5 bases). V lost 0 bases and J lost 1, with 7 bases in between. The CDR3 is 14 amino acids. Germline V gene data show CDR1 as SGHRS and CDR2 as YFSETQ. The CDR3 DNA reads TGCGCCAGCAGCTTGGGAGACAGGAACACTGAAGCTTTCTTT. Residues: CASSLGDRNTEAFF.

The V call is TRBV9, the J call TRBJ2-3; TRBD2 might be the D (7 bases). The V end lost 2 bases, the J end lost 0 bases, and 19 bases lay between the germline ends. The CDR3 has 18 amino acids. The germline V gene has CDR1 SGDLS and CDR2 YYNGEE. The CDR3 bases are TGTGCCAGCAGCGTTTATCCGGGGGGCTCACTTAGCACAGATACGCAGTATTTT. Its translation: CASSVYPGGSLSTDTQYF.

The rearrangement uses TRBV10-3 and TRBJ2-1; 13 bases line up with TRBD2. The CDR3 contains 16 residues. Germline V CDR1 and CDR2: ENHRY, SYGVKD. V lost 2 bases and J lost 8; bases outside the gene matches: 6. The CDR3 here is CAISETSGGAIHEQFF. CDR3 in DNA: TGTGCCATCAGTGAGACTAGCGGGGGGGCCATTCATGAGCAGTTCTTC.

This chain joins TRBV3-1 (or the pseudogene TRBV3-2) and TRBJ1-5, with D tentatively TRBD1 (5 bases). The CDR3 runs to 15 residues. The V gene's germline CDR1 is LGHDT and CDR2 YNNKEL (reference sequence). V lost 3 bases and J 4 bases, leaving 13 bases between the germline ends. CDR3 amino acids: CASSHWRDGNQPQHF. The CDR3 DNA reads TGTGCCAGCAGCCATTGGAGGGACGGTAATCAGCCCCAGCATTTT.

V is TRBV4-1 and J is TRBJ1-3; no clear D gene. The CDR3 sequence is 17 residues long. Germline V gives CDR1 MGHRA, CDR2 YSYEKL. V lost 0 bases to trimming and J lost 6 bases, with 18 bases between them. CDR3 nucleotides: TGCGCCAGCAGCCAAGATGGGTTCGGGAAAAGAAAAAACACCATATATTTT. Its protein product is CASSQDGFGKRKNTIYF.

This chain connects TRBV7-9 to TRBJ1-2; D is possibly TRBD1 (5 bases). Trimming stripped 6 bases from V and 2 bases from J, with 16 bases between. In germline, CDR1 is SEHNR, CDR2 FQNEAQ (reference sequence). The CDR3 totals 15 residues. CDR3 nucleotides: TGTGCCAGCAGACGTCAGGGCCTCTCCAACTATGGCTACACCTTC. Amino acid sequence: CASRRQGLSNYGYTF.

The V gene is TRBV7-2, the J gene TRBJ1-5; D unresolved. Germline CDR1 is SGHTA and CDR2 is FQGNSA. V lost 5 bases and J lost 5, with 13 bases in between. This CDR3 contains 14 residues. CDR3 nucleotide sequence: TGTGCCAGCAGCCTCGGACGGGCCGATCAGCCCCAGCATTTT. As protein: CASSLGRADQPQHF. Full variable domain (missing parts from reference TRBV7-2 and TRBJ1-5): GAGVSQSPSNKVTEKGKDVELRCDPISGHTALYWYRQSLGQGLEFLIYFQGNSAPDKSGLPSDRFSAERTGGSVSTLTIQRTQQEDSAVYLCASSLGRADQPQHFGDGTRLSIL.

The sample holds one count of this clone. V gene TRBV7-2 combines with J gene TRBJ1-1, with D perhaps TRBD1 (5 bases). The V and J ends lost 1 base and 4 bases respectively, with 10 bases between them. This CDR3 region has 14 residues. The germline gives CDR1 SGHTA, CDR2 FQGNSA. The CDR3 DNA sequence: TGTGCCAGCAGCTTAGGACAGAAGAGCACTGAAGCTTTCTTT. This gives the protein CASSLGQKSTEAFF.

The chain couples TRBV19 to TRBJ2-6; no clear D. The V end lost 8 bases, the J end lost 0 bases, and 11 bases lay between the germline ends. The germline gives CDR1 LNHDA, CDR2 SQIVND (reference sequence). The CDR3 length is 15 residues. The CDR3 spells CASSPVNSGANVLTF. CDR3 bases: TGTGCCAGTTCTCCTGTTAACTCTGGGGCCAACGTCCTGACTTTC.

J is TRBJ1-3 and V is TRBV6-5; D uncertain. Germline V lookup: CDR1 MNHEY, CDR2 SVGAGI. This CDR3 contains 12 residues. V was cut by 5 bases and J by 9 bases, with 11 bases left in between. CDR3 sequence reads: CASSQEEGTIYF. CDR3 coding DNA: TGTGCCAGCAGTCAGGAGGAAGGCACCATATATTTT.

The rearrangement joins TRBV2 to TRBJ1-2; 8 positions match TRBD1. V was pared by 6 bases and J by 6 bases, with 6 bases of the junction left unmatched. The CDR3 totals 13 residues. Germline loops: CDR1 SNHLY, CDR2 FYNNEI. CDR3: CASSDRGGNGYTF. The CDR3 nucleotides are TGTGCCAGCAGCGACAGGGGAGGAAATGGCTACACCTTC.

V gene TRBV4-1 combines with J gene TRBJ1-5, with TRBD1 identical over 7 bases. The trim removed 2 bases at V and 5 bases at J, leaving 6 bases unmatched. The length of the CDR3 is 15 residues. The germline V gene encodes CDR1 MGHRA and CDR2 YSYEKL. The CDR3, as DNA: TGCGCCAGCAGCCAATGGGGACAGAGAGATCAGCCCCAGCATTTT. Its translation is CASSQWGQRDQPQHF.

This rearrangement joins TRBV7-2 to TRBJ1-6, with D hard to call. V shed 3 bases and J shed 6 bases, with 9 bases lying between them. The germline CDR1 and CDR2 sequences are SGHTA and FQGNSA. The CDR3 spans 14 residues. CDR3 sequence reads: CASSFESSNSPLHF. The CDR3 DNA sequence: TGTGCCAGCAGCTTTGAGAGTTCTAATTCACCCCTCCACTTT.

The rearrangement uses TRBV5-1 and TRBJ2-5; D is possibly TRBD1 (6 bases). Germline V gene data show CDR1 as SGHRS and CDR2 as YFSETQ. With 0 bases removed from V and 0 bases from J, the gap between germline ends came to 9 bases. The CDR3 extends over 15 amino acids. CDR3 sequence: CASSLGPGDQETQYF. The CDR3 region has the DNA TGCGCCAGCAGCTTGGGCCCAGGGGACCAAGAGACCCAGTACTTC.